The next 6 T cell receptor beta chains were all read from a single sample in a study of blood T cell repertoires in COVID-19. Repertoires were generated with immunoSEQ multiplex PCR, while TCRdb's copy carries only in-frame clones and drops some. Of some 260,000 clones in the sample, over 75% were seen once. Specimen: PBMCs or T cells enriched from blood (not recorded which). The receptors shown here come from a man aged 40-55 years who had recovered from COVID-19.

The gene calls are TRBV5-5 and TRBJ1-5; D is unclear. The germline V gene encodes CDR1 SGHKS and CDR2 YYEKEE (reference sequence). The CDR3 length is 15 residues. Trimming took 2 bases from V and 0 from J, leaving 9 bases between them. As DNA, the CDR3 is TGTGCCAGCAGCTTCGACGGGTATAGCAATCAGCCCCAGCATTTT. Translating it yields CASSFDGYSNQPQHF.

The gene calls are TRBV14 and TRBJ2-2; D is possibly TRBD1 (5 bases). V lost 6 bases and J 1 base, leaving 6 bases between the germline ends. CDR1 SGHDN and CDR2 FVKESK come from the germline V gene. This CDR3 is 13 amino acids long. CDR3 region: CASRTENTGELFF. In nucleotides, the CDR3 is TGTGCCAGCAGGACAGAGAACACCGGGGAGCTGTTTTTT.

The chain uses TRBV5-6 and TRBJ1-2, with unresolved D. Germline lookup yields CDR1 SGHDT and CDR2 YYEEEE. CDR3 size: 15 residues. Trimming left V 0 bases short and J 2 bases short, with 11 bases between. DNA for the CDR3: TGTGCCAGCAGCTTGGCTCAGGTAACGAACTATGGCTACACCTTC. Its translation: CASSLAQVTNYGYTF.

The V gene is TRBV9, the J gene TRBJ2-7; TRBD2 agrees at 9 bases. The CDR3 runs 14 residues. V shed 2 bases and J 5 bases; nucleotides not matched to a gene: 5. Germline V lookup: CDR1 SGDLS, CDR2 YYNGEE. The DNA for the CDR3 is TGTGCCAGCAGCGTGGGACTAGCTCGGGACGAGCAGTACTTC. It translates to CASSVGLARDEQYF.

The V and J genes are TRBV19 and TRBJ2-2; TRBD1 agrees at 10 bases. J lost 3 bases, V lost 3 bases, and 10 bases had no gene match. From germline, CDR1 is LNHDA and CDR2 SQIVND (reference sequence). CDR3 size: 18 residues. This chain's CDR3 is CASSIGQTGGGYTGELFF. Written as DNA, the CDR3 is TGTGCCAGTAGTATCGGACAGACAGGGGGCGGCTACACCGGGGAGCTGTTTTTT. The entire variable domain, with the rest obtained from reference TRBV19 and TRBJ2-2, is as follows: DGGITQSPKYLFRKEGQNVTLSCEQNLNHDAMYWYRQDPGQGLRLIYYSQIVNDFQKGDIAEGYSVSREKKESFPLTVTSAQKNPTAFYLCASSIGQTGGGYTGELFFGEGSRLTVL.

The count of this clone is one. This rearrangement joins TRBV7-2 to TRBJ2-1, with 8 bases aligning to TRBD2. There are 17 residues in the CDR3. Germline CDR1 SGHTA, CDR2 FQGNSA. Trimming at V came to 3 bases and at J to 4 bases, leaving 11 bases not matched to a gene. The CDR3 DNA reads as TGTGCCAGCAGCTTCGCAAAGGCACTAGCGGATTACAATGAGCAGTTCTTC. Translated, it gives CASSFAKALADYNEQFF.